Listed below are T cell receptor beta chains from one sample, sequenced in a study of cytomegalovirus exposure and HLA in healthy donors. Libraries were prepared by immunoSEQ multiplex PCR; TCRdb keeps only in-frame clonotypes and omits some of them. The sample lists 130,000 or so clones, around nine tenths occurring once. Sequencing used PBMCs. These receptors all stem from a woman aged 25 to 39 in good health and CMV-seronegative. The CDR3 runs from the conserved cysteine through the conserved F or W. Fields, in order: D gene, V gene, clone size, J gene, CDR3 protein, CDR3 DNA. D genes are given only for firm matches. Rows give clone size only sometimes, using once, few, many, or a class for an expanded clone.

-,TRBV9,-,TRBJ1-4,CASSPGGPLSNEKLFF,TGTGCCAGCAGCCCCGGGGGGCCCCTATCTAATGAAAAACTGTTTTTT
-,TRBV19,once,TRBJ2-7,CASSIDEGVEQYF,TGTGCCAGTAGTATAGATGAAGGGGTCGAGCAGTACTTC
-,TRBV2,-,TRBJ2-7,CASRETAYEQYF,TGTGCCAGCAGGGAGACAGCCTACGAGCAGTACTTC
-,TRBV7-8,-,TRBJ2-2,CASTRYETGELFF,TGTGCCAGCACCCGGTATGAGACCGGGGAGCTGTTTTTT
-,TRBV7-6,-,TRBJ2-3,CASSLGYTKQGRADTQYF,TGTGCCAGCAGCTTAGGATATACCAAACAGGGTCGTGCAGATACGCAGTATTTT
-,TRBV29-1,few,TRBJ1-1,CSILRGGVNTEAFF,TGCAGCATACTAAGGGGGGGGGTGAACACTGAAGCTTTCTTT
TRBD2,TRBV28,-,TRBJ2-2,CASSRTLAGGSGELFF,TGTGCCAGCAGTCGGACCCTAGCGGGAGGATCCGGGGAGCTGTTTTTT
-,TRBV27,-,TRBJ1-1,CASSLSPGAMNTEAFF,TGTGCCAGCAGTTTATCGCCAGGGGCCATGAACACTGAAGCTTTCTTT
TRBD1,TRBV4-1,-,TRBJ1-2,CASSQDRQGAYGYTF,TGCGCCAGCAGCCAAGACCGGCAGGGGGCTTATGGCTACACCTTC
TRBD1,TRBV28,-,TRBJ2-4,CASSGGQGGMNIQYF,TGTGCCAGCAGTGGGGGACAGGGGGGAATGAACATTCAGTACTTC
-,TRBV21-1,-,TRBJ1-2,CASSTPGQGCYGYTF,TGTGCCAGCAGCACGCCTGGACAGGGCTGCTATGGCTACACCTTC
TRBD2,TRBV5-8,-,TRBJ2-7,CASSRGGEREQYF,TGTGCCAGCAGCCGGGGGGGGGAACGCGAGCAGTACTTC
TRBD2,TRBV4-2,-,TRBJ2-1,CASSQALGLAGGSDEQFF,TGTGCCAGCAGCCAAGCTTTGGGACTAGCGGGAGGCAGCGATGAGCAGTTCTTC
-,TRBV21-1,-,TRBJ1-4,CASSSRQGPNEKLFF,TGTGCCAGCAGCAGCCGACAGGGGCCTAATGAAAAACTGTTTTTT
-,TRBV19,-,TRBJ1-5,CASSKVRGPTINYSNQPQHF,TGTGCCAGTAGTAAGGTCAGGGGCCCCACCATAAACTATAGCAATCAGCCCCAGCATTTT
-,TRBV5-8,-,TRBJ1-5,CASSWGVSGNQPQHF,TGTGCCAGCAGCTGGGGGGTAAGCGGCAATCAGCCCCAGCATTTT
-,TRBV28,-,TRBJ2-7,CASSRGGTLIYEQYF,TGTGCCAGCAGTCGGGGTGGGACTCTAATTTACGAGCAGTACTTC
-,TRBV19,-,TRBJ2-5,CASSASSAQETQYF,TGTGCCAGTAGTGCCTCTAGCGCCCAAGAGACCCAGTACTTC
-,TRBV4-1,few,TRBJ1-5,CASSPNSGNQPQHF,TGCGCCAGCAGCCCTAACTCAGGGAATCAGCCCCAGCATTTT
-,TRBV9,-,TRBJ1-6,CASSVSTAYNSPLHF,TGTGCCAGCAGCGTATCGACAGCCTATAATTCACCCCTCCACTTT
-,TRBV7-9,-,TRBJ2-3,CASSLQTIRTDTQYF,TGTGCCAGCAGCTTACAAACTATCCGCACAGATACGCAGTATTTT
-,TRBV21-1,-,TRBJ1-1,CASSKAAIGTRWDTEAFF,TGTGCCAGCAGCAAAGCGGCAATAGGGACACGTTGGGACACTGAAGCTTTCTTT
TRBD2,TRBV19,-,TRBJ2-1,CASSPHSGRILVREQFF,TGTGCCAGTAGTCCCCATAGCGGGAGGATCCTCGTGAGGGAGCAGTTCTTC
TRBD2,TRBV4-1,-,TRBJ2-2,CASSPPGEGRMFF,TGCGCCAGCAGCCCTCCTGGGGAGGGGCGGATGTTTTTT
TRBD1,TRBV30,-,TRBJ1-5,CAWSAIDRVEPQHF,TGTGCCTGGAGTGCGATCGACAGGGTAGAGCCCCAGCATTTT
-,TRBV9,-,TRBJ1-1,CASSGTVNTEAFF,TGTGCCAGCAGCGGGACAGTGAACACTGAAGCTTTCTTT
-,TRBV13,-,TRBJ2-7,CASSRAYEQYF,TGTGCCAGCAGCCGAGCCTACGAGCAGTACTTC
-,TRBV11-3,once,TRBJ2-7,CASSLGVNYEQYF,TGTGCCAGCAGCTTAGGTGTCAACTACGAGCAGTACTTC
-,TRBV7-8,once,TRBJ1-5,CASSFDFWDNRNQPQHF,TGTGCCAGCAGCTTTGATTTCTGGGACAATAGAAATCAGCCCCAGCATTTT
-,TRBV5-1,-,TRBJ1-1,CASFSQVNTEAFF,TGCGCCAGCTTTTCTCAGGTGAACACTGAAGCTTTCTTT
-,TRBV28,once,TRBJ2-7,CASSYPGPLYEQYF,TGTGCCAGCAGCTACCCAGGGCCTCTGTACGAGCAGTACTTC
-,TRBV30,-,TRBJ2-1,CAWRVGDNNEQFF,TGTGCCTGGAGGGTCGGGGACAACAATGAGCAGTTCTTC
TRBD1,TRBV4-3,-,TRBJ2-2,CASSQERAGGLYTGELFF,TGCGCCAGCAGCCAAGAACGGGCAGGGGGCCTCTACACCGGGGAGCTGTTTTTT
-,TRBV9,-,TRBJ1-1,CASSVGPQAPLADTEAFF,TGTGCCAGCAGCGTGGGGCCACAGGCGCCACTTGCGGACACTGAAGCTTTCTTT
TRBD1,TRBV4-1,once,TRBJ2-7,CASSHLAGQGSYEQYF,TGCGCCAGCAGCCACCTCGCCGGACAGGGATCCTACGAGCAGTACTTC
-,TRBV7-9,-,TRBJ1-4,CASSRERLNEKLFF,TGTGCCAGCAGCCGAGAACGGTTAAATGAAAAACTGTTTTTT
TRBD1,TRBV4-1,-,TRBJ2-3,CASSQDTGTGYTSKDTQYF,TGCGCCAGCAGCCAGGACACCGGGACAGGATACACTAGCAAAGATACGCAGTATTTT
TRBD1,TRBV5-1,-,TRBJ2-2,CASSLTINRGAGELFF,TGCGCCAGCAGCTTGACTATTAACAGGGGGGCCGGGGAGCTGTTTTTT
TRBD1,TRBV7-6,-,TRBJ2-7,CASSLRDRDRVTHEQYF,TGTGCCAGCAGCCTTAGGGACCGGGACAGGGTCACTCACGAGCAGTACTTC
TRBD2,TRBV7-2,-,TRBJ2-3,CASSLASGRPGVTDTQYF,TGTGCCAGCAGCTTAGCTAGCGGGAGGCCTGGGGTGACAGATACGCAGTATTTT
-,TRBV7-2,-,TRBJ2-7,CASSSNRASYEQYF,TGTGCCAGCAGCTCAAACAGGGCTTCCTACGAGCAGTACTTC
TRBD2,TRBV2,-,TRBJ2-5,CASSEAGLAGGRKTQYF,TGTGCCAGCAGTGAAGCGGGACTAGCGGGGGGCAGGAAGACCCAGTACTTC
TRBD2,TRBV7-2,-,TRBJ2-3,CASSLPLAGPSTDTQYF,TGTGCCAGCAGCTTGCCCCTAGCGGGCCCGAGCACAGATACGCAGTATTTT
TRBD2,TRBV7-2,-,TRBJ2-5,CASSQTGTSGLETQYF,TGTGCCAGCAGCCAGACCGGGACTAGCGGACTAGAGACCCAGTACTTC
TRBD2,TRBV10-2,-,TRBJ2-1,CATNIVRGGGEQFF,TGCGCCACCAACATTGTGCGGGGGGGAGGTGAGCAGTTCTTC
-,TRBV4-1,-,TRBJ1-1,CASSQDPPYTEAFF,TGCGCCAGCAGCCAAGATCCTCCCTACACTGAAGCTTTCTTT
-,TRBV18,-,TRBJ2-2,CASSPRLVNTGELFF,TGTGCCAGCTCACCAAGACTAGTTAACACCGGGGAGCTGTTTTTT
TRBD1,TRBV7-8,-,TRBJ1-1,CASSLTDRGGTEAFF,TGTGCCAGCAGCTTAACCGACAGGGGAGGAACTGAAGCTTTCTTT
TRBD2,TRBV18,-,TRBJ2-1,CASSQTSGSSYNEQFF,TGTGCCAGCTCCCAAACTAGCGGGAGTTCCTACAATGAGCAGTTCTTC
TRBD2,TRBV5-8,-,TRBJ2-7,CASSRTSGRAYEQYF,TGTGCCAGCAGCCGAACTAGCGGGAGGGCCTACGAGCAGTACTTC
TRBD2,TRBV5-8,-,TRBJ2-5,CASSLLAAGGNF,TGTGCCAGCAGCTTGCTAGCGGCCGGTGGAAACTTC
TRBD1,TRBV5-8,medium-sized,TRBJ1-4,CATPTGVANEKLFF,TGTGCCACTCCGACAGGGGTTGCTAATGAAAAACTGTTTTTT
TRBD1,TRBV7-2,-,TRBJ2-7,CASSPGGTGVEQYF,TGTGCCAGCAGCCCCGGTGGGACAGGGGTCGAGCAGTACTTC